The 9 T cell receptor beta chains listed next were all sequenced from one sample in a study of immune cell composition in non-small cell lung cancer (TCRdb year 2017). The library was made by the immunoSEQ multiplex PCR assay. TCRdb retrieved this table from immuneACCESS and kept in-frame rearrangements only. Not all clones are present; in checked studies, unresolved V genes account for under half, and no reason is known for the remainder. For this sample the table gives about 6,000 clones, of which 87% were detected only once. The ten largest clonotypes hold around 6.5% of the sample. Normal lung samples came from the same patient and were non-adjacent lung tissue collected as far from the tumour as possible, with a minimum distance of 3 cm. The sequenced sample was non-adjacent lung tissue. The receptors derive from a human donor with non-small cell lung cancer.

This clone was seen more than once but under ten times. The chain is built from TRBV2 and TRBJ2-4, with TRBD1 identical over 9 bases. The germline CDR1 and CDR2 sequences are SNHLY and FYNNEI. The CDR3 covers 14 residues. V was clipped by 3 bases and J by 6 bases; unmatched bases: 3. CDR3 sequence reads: CASSDPDRGNIQYF. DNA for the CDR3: TGTGCCAGCAGTGACCCGGACAGGGGAAACATTCAGTACTTC.

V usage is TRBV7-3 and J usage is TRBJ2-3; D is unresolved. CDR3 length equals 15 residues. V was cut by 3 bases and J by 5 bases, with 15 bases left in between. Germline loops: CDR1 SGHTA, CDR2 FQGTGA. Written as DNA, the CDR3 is TGTGCCAGCAGCTTTTTCCCGAAATCGGGAGATACGCAGTATTTT. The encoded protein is CASSFFPKSGDTQYF.

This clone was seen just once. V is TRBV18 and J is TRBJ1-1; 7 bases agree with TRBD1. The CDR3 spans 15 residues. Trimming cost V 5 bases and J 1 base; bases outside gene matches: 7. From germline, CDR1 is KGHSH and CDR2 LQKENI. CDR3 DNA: TGTGCCAGCTCATCGATGACAGGGTCGAACACTGAAGCTTTCTTT. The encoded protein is CASSSMTGSNTEAFF.

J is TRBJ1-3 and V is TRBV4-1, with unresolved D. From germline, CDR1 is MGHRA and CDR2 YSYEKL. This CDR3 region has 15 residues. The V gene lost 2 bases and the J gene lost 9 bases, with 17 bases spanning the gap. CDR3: CASSQTQTLGGTIYF. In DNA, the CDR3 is TGCGCCAGCAGCCAAACACAGACGCTCGGAGGCACCATATATTTT.

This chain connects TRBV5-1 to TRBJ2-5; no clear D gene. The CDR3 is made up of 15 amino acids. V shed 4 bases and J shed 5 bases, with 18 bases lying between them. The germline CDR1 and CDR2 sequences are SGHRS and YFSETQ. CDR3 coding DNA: TGCGCCAGCAGCCCTAGGTCCGGAGCCGGGGAGACCCAGTACTTC. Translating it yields CASSPRSGAGETQYF.

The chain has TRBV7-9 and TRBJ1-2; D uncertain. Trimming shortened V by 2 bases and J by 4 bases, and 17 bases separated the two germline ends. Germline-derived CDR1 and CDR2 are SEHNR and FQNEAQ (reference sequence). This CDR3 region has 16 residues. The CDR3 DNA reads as TGTGCCAGCAGCTTACGCGGCGGTGGAGTGGGCTATGGCTACACCTTC. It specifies CASSLRGGGVGYGYTF.

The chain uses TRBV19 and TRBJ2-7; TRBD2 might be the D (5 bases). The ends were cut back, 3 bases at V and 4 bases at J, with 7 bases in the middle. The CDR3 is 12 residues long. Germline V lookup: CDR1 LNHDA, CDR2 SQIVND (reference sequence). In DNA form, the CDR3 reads TGTGCCAGTAGTATGGGGAGTTACGAGCAGTACTTC. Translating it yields CASSMGSYEQYF.

The CDR3 here is CASSTKETAPEAFF. The CDR3 coding sequence is TGTGCCAGCAGCACAAAAGAAACAGCACCTGAAGCTTTCTTT. This chain links TRBV5-4 with TRBJ1-1, with D unresolved. CDR1 SGHNT and CDR2 YYREEE come from the germline V gene (reference sequence). CDR3 size: 14 residues. V shed 4 bases and J shed 6 bases, with 16 bases lying between them. Combining the CDR3 with reference TRBV5-4 and TRBJ1-1 gives the whole variable domain ETGVTQSPTHLIKTRGQQVTLRCSSQSGHNTVSWYQQALGQGPQFIFQYYREEENGRGNFPPRFSGLQFPNYSSELNVNALELDDSALYLCASSTKETAPEAFFGQGTRLTVV.

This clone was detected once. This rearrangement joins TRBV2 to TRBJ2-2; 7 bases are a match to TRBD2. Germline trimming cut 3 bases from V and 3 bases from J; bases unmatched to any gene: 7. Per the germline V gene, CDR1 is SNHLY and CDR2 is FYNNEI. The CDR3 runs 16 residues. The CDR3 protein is CASSDSWGLHTGELFF. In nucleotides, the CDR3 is TGTGCCAGCAGTGATAGTTGGGGACTACACACCGGGGAGCTGTTTTTT.